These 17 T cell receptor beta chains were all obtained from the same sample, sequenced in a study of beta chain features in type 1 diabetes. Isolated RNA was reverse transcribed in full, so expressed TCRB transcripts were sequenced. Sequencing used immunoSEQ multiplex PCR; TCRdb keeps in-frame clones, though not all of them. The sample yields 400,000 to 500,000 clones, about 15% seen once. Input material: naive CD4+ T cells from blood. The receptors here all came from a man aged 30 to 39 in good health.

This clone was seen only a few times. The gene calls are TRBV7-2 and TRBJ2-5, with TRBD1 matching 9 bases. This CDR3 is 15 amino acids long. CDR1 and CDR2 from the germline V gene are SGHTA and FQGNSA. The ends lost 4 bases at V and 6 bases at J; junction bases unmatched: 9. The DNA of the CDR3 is TGTGCCAGCAGCTCTCCGGGACAGGGCTCGAAGACCCAGTACTTC. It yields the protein CASSSPGQGSKTQYF. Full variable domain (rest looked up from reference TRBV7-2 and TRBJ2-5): GAGVSQSPSNKVTEKGKDVELRCDPISGHTALYWYRQSLGQGLEFLIYFQGNSAPDKSGLPSDRFSAERTGGSVSTLTIQRTQQEDSAVYLCASSSPGQGSKTQYFGPGTRLLVL.

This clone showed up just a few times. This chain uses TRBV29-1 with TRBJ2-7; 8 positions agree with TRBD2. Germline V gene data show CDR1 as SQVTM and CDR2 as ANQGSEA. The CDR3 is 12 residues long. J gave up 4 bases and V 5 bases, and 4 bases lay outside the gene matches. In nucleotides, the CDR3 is TGCAGCGTTACCAGCGGGGGATACGAGCAGTACTTC. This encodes CSVTSGGYEQYF.

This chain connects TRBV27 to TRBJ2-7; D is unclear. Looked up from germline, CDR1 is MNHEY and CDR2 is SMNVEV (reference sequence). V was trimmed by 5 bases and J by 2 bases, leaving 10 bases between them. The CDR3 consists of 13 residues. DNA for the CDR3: TGTGCCAGCAGTCCGTCCAAGACCTACGAGCAGTACTTC. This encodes CASSPSKTYEQYF.

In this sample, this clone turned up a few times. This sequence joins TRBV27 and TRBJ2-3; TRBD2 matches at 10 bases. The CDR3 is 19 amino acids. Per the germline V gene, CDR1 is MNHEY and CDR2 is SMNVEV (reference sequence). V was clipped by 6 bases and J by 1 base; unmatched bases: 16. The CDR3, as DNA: TGTGCCAGCAGCCCCGACAGGGTCGGGCTAGCGGGGGGCACAGATACGCAGTATTTT. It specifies CASSPDRVGLAGGTDTQYF.

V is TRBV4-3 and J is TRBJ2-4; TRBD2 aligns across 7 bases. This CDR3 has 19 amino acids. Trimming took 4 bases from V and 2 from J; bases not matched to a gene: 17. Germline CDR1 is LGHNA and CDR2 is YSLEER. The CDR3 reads CASSRGPKGRGKPKNIQYF. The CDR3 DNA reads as TGCGCCAGCAGCCGTGGCCCGAAGGGGCGGGGGAAACCCAAAAACATTCAGTACTTC.

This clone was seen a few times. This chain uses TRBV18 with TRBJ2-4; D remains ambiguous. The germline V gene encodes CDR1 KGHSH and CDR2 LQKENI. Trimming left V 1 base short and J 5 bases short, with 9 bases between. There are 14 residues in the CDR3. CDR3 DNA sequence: TGTGCCAGCTCACCACTATCCACTGAAAACATTCAGTACTTC. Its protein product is CASSPLSTENIQYF.

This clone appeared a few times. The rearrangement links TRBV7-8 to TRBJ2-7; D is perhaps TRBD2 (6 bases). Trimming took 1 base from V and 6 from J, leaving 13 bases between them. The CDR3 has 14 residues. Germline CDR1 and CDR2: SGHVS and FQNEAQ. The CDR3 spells CASSLGRASIEQYV. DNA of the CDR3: TGTGCCAGCAGCTTAGGGAGGGCTAGTATCGAGCAGTACGTC.

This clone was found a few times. DNA of the CDR3: TGTGCCAGCGGAAGCGGGACTCTGGGTGGCGTGGAGACCCAGTACTTC. It encodes CASGSGTLGGVETQYF. The genes are TRBV7-2 and TRBJ2-5, with 7 bases identical to TRBD2. V lost 8 bases, J lost 5 bases, and 17 bases stayed unmatched. The CDR3 is 16 amino acids. Germline V gene lookup returns CDR1 SGHTA and CDR2 FQGNSA.

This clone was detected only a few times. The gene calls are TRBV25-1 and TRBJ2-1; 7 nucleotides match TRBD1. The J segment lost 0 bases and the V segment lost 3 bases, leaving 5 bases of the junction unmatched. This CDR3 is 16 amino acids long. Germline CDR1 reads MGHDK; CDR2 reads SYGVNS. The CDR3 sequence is CASSDTTGDSYNEQFF. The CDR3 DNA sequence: TGTGCCAGCAGTGATACCACAGGGGACTCCTACAATGAGCAGTTCTTC.

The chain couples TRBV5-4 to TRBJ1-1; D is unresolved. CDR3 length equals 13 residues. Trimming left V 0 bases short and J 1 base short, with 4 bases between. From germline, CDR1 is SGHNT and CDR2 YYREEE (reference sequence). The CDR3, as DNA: TGTGCCAGCAGCTTGGTGGCGAACACTGAAGCTTTCTTT. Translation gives CASSLVANTEAFF.

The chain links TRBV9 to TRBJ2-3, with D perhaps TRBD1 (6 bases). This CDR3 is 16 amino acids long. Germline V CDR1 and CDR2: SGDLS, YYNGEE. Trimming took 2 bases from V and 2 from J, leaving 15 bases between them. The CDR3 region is CASSVTLDSYTDTQYF. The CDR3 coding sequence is TGTGCCAGCAGCGTGACCCTGGACAGCTACACAGATACGCAGTATTTT.

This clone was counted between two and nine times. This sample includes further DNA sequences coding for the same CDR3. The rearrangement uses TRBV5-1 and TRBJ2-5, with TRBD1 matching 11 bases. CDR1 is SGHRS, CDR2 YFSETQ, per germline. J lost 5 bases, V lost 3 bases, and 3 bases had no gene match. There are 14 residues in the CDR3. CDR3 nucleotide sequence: TGCGCCAGCAGCTCCCGGACAGGGGGCGAGACCCAGTACTTC. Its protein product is CASSSRTGGETQYF.

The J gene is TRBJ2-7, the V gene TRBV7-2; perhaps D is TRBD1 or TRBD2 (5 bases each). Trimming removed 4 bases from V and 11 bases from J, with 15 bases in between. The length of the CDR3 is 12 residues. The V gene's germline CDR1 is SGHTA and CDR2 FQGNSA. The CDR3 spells CASSSGTGKKYF. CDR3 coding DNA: TGTGCCAGCAGCTCCGGGACGGGAAAAAAGTACTTC. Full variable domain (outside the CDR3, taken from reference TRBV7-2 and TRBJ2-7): GAGVSQSPSNKVTEKGKDVELRCDPISGHTALYWYRQSLGQGLEFLIYFQGNSAPDKSGLPSDRFSAERTGGSVSTLTIQRTQQEDSAVYLCASSSGTGKKYFGPGTRLTVT.

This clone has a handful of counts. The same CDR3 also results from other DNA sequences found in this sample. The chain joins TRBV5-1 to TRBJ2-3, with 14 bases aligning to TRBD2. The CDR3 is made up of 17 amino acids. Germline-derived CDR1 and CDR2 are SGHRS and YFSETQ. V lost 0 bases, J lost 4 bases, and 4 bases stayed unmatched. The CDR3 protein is CASSLAGLAGGPDTQYF. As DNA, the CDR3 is TGCGCCAGCAGCTTGGCTGGACTAGCGGGGGGACCAGATACGCAGTATTTT.

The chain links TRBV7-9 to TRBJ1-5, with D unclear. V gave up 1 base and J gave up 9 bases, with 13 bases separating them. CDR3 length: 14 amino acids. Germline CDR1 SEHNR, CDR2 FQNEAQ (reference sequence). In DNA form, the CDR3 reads TGTGCCAGCAGCTTAGGGACGGGTCAAGGGCCCCAGCATTTT. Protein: CASSLGTGQGPQHF.

CDR3 DNA sequence: TGTGCCAGCAGCTTAGACCCCCGCGGGACAGACTCTCGGTACGTC. The encoded protein is CASSLDPRGTDSRYV. V gene TRBV11-2 combines with J gene TRBJ2-7; maybe TRBD1 (7 bases). V shed 0 bases and J shed 12 bases, with 21 bases lying between them. The CDR3 loop spans 15 amino acids. Germline V lookup: CDR1 SGHAT, CDR2 FQNNGV.

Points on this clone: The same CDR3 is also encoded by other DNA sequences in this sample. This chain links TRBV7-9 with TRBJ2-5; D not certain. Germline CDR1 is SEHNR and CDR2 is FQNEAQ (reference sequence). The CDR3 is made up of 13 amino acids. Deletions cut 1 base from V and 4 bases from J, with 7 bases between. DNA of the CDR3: TGTGCCAGCAGCTTAGGGGGAAGAGAGACCCAGTACTTC. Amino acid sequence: CASSLGGRETQYF.